Sequencing of this TCR beta chain was carried out in a study of STAT3 mutations in large granular lymphocyte leukemia. General study findings and limits: Every T-cell large granular lymphocyte leukemia patient had at least one immunodominant TCR beta clonotype.

Each sample's TCRbeta library yielded on average around 40,000 productive templates. The protocol was immunoSEQ multiplex PCR, while the TCRdb copy is restricted to in-frame clones and leaves out a portion. The sample holds 25,000 to 30,000 clones, 60% to 85% seen once. Notes on this clone: The antigen remains unidentified.

CDR1 is SQVTM, CDR2 ANQGSEA, per germline. The CDR3 runs 11 residues. Trimming shortened V by 3 bases and J by 12 bases, and 15 bases separated the two germline ends. Sequencing input: peripheral blood mononuclear cells. The gene calls are TRBV29-1 and TRBJ2-7; D call uncertain. This TCR was sampled from a woman aged 45-65 years with T-cell large granular lymphocyte leukemia. Some clones in this sample may be carry-over from other donors' samples. Here the CDR3 DNA reads TGCAGCGTTGAGCTACGGCCGCGGCTGTACTTC. Translated, it gives CSVELRPRLYF.